This entry concerns a single T cell receptor beta chain. Its antigen remains unidentified. These data belong to a study of CD8 T cells in Susac syndrome. Overall study findings and caveats: TCR sequencing and HLA analysis covered a relatively small number of individuals.

The authors sequenced TCR beta from blood CD8+ and CD4+ T cells. In germline, CDR1 is MDHEN, CDR2 SYDVKM. This CDR3 contains 16 residues. V was pared by 2 bases and J by 2 bases, with 5 bases of the junction left unmatched. An input of roughly 0.45 to 1 ug of RNA was subjected to reverse transcription using random hexamers. Multiplex immunoSEQ PCR targeted 54 Vbeta and 13 Jbeta TCR beta segments. MiXCR, run by TCRdb on the immunoSEQ multiplex PCR reads, gives a single entry per CDR3 protein. The table lists 200,000 to 300,000 distinct CDR3 sequences, approximately 92% of them singletons. This chain joins TRBV28 and TRBJ2-2; TRBD2 matches 7 bases. Sequencing was carried out using CD4+ T cells from PBMCs. The receptor was derived from a human donor with multiple sclerosis. The CDR3 here is CASSLNRDYNTGELFF. CDR3 DNA sequence: TGTGCCAGCAGTTTAAACCGGGACTACAACACCGGGGAGCTGTTTTTT. Full variable domain (remainder filled in from reference TRBV28 and TRBJ2-2): DVKVTQSSRYLVKRTGEKVFLECVQDMDHENMFWYRQDPGLGLRLIYFSYDVKMKEKGDIPEGYSVSREKKERFSLILESASTNQTSMYLCASSLNRDYNTGELFFGEGSRLTVL.